This paragraph covers one TCR beta chain sequence. The antigen is not known. These data are taken from a study of T cell responses to AZD1222 COVID-19 vaccine. Study findings and constraints: Donors skewed white British and female; clonal diversity was possibly underestimated.

Some clones are missing from TCRdb's copy, which holds only in-frame ones; the method was immunoSEQ multiplex PCR. The sample lists 85,000 to 90,000 clones; roughly 89% were seen once. Germline CDR1 is MNHEY and CDR2 is SVGAGI. Trimming at V came to 5 bases and at J to 0 bases, leaving 6 bases not matched to a gene. The CDR3 length is 15 residues. The chain employs TRBV6-5 and TRBJ1-1, with 7 nucleotides matching TRBD1. Sequencing was performed on peripheral blood, taken 28 days after the second AZD1222 dose. The TCR was taken from an adult who received the AZD1222 COVID-19 vaccine. The CDR3 nucleotides read TGTGCCAGCAGTCCCGGACAGGTTTTGAACACTGAAGCTTTCTTT. It specifies CASSPGQVLNTEAFF.